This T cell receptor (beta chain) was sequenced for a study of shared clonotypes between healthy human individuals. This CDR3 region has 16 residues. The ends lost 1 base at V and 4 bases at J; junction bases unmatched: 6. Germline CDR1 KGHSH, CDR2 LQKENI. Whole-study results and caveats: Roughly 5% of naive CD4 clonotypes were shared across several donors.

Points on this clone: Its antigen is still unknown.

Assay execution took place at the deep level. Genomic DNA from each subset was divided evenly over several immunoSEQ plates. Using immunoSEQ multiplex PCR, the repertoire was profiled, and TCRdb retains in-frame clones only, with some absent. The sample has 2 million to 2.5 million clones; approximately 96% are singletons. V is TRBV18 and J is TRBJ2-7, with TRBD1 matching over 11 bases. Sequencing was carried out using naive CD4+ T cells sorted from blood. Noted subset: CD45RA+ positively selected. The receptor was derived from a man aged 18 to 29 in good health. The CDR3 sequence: CASSPRGGQGAYEQYF. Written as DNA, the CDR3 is TGTGCCAGCTCACCACGGGGTGGACAGGGGGCTTACGAGCAGTACTTC.